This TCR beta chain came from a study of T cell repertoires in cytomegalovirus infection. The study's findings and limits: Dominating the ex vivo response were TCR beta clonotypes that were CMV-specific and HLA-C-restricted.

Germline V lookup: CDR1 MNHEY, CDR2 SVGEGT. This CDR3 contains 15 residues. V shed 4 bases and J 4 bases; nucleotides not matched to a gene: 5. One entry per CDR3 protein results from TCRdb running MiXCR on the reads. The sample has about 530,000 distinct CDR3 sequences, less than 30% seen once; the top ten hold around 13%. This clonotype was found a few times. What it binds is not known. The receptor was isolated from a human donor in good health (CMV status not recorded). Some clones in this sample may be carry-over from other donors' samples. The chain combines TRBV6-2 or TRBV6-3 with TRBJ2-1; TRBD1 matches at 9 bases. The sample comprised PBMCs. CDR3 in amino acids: CASSLRQGVYNEQFF. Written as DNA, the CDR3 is TGTGCCAGCAGTTTAAGACAGGGGGTGTACAATGAGCAGTTCTTC.